These T cell receptor beta chains were read from a single sample in a study of shared clonotypes between healthy human individuals. Profiled with immunoSEQ multiplex PCR; TCRdb holds only in-frame clones, not every one. The repertoire consists of some 240,000 clones, with 65% to 70% occurring once and the leading ten covering around 10%. What was sequenced was memory CD4+ T cells sorted from blood. All receptors derive from a man in his thirties or forties in good health. Each CDR3 is given with its conserved first and last residue. D genes are given only for firm matches. A row's size may be missing; if present it is once, few, many or a size class.

CDR3 protein	CDR3 DNA	clone size	D gene	V gene	J gene
CASRNTGKAFF	TGTGCCAGCAGAAATACAGGGAAAGCTTTCTTT	once	NA	TRBV6-6	TRBJ1-1
CAWNSGRAPYYNEQFF	TGTGCCTGGAATAGCGGGAGAGCCCCCTACTACAATGAGCAGTTCTTC	NA	TRBD2	TRBV30	TRBJ2-1
CASSLGILTFEQYF	TGTGCCAGCAGCTTAGGGATCTTAACGTTCGAGCAGTACTTC	NA	NA	TRBV7-2	TRBJ2-7
CASSQVLRFKASGDSGETQYF	TGCGCCAGCAGCCAAGTTTTGCGCTTTAAGGCTAGCGGAGACTCGGGGGAGACCCAGTACTTC	NA	TRBD2	TRBV4-3	TRBJ2-5
CASSHGRLLGIGNTGELFF	TGCGCCAGCAGCCACGGACGACTCTTGGGTATCGGGAACACCGGGGAGCTGTTTTTT	NA	NA	TRBV4-1	TRBJ2-2
CASSLQVYNEQFF	TGTGCCAGCAGCTTACAGGTTTACAATGAGCAGTTCTTC	once	NA	TRBV7-6	TRBJ2-1
CASSFYRDNQPQHF	TGTGCCAGCAGTTTTTACAGGGATAATCAGCCCCAGCATTTT	NA	NA	TRBV6-1	TRBJ1-5
CASSRTRGGTDTQYF	TGTGCCAGCAGCAGGACTAGGGGGGGCACAGATACGCAGTATTTT	NA	NA	TRBV27	TRBJ2-3
CASRLFGEDSQFTHEKLFF	TGTGCCAGCAGATTATTCGGAGAGGACAGCCAATTCACTCATGAAAAACTGTTTTTT	NA	NA	TRBV28	TRBJ1-4
CASSPDRNQPQHF	TGTGCCAGCAGCCCTGACAGAAATCAGCCCCAGCATTTT	NA	NA	TRBV11-2	TRBJ1-5
CASQSRTNTGELFF	TGTGCCAGCCAGAGCCGCACGAACACCGGGGAGCTGTTTTTT	NA	NA	TRBV2	TRBJ2-2